A single T cell receptor (beta chain) is shown here with its context. Source study methods: How many nucleated cells were present was estimated from reference gene primer amplification. TCRdb's copy holds only in-frame clones and misses some; the assay was immunoSEQ multiplex PCR. V and J calls and clone size follow that table, whereas D and trimming were derived from the DNA. The sample records under 150,000 clones, 79% being singletons. This record belongs to a study of blood T cell repertoires in COVID-19. Study information: Whether acute or convalescent, the COVID-19 samples came from the United States, Italy and Spain. Sample material is recorded as cDNA or gDNA derived from T cells, B-cell-depleted T cells, or PBMCs.

The length of the CDR3 is 13 residues. Trimming cost V 4 bases and J 1 base, with 7 bases left between them. The sequencing sample was made of peripheral blood. The sequence was collected from a woman over 75 with acute or convalescent COVID-19. The rearrangement joins TRBV12-3 or TRBV12-4 to TRBJ1-1; D remains unclear. CDR3 amino acids: CASSSQWNTEAFF. CDR3 sequence (DNA): TGTGCCAGCAGTTCACAGTGGAACACTGAAGCTTTCTTT.